A selection of T cell receptor beta chains follows, all from one sample in a study of T cells in Graves' hyperthyroidism and ophthalmopathy. TCRdb recomputed calls from the multiplex PCR reads with MiXCR, one row per CDR3 protein. The sample consists of more than 650,000 distinct CDR3 sequences, around 15% of them appearing once. Sequencing was done on a sample of blood. These receptors were taken from a woman under 30 with Graves' hyperthyroidism. The CDR3 runs from the conserved cysteine through the conserved F or W. Fields, in order: J gene, clone size, D gene, V gene, CDR3 protein, CDR3 DNA. D genes are given only for firm matches. The listing skips clone size in some rows; elsewhere it reads once, few, many or a size class.

TRBJ2-2 | many | NA | TRBV6-1 | CANPQRLRDTGELFF | TGTGCCAACCCTCAAAGACTTAGGGACACCGGGGAGCTGTTTTTT
TRBJ1-1 | few | NA | TRBV12-3/TRBV12-4 | CATSRWGMNTEAFF | TGTGCCACGTCCCGATGGGGCATGAACACTGAAGCTTTCTTT
TRBJ2-7 | NA | NA | TRBV12-3/TRBV12-4 | CASSLTILYEQYF | TGTGCCAGCAGTTTGACCATTCTGTACGAGCAGTACTTC
TRBJ2-7 | NA | TRBD2 | TRBV20-1 | CSARETSGSPYEQYF | TGCAGTGCTAGAGAGACTAGCGGGAGTCCGTACGAGCAGTACTTC
TRBJ2-7 | few | NA | TRBV11-2 | CASSPPRGGIYEQYF | TGTGCCAGCAGCCCGCCGAGGGGGGGGATCTACGAGCAGTACTTC
TRBJ2-2 | few | TRBD2 | TRBV2 | CASSEERAGGAGELFF | TGTGCCAGCAGTGAAGAGCGAGCGGGAGGGGCCGGGGAGCTGTTTTTT
TRBJ1-5 | many | TRBD1 | TRBV12-3/TRBV12-4 | CASAPLDRGNNQPQHF | TGTGCCAGCGCCCCGTTGGACAGGGGGAACAATCAGCCCCAGCATTTT
TRBJ2-7 | NA | NA | TRBV5-8 | CASSSGLVLGYEQYF | TGTGCCAGCAGCTCTGGTCTAGTGCTCGGATACGAGCAGTACTTC
TRBJ1-4 | many | NA | TRBV2 | CACRLLATNEKLFF | TGTGCCTGCCGGCTGTTAGCAACTAATGAAAAACTGTTTTTT
TRBJ2-7 | NA | NA | TRBV2 | CASSVEGDFYEQYF | TGTGCCAGCAGTGTAGAAGGGGATTTCTACGAGCAGTACTTC
TRBJ2-1 | few | NA | TRBV10-3 | CAISESGGPEDEQFF | TGTGCCATCAGTGAGTCAGGAGGGCCGGAGGATGAGCAGTTCTTC
TRBJ2-7 | few | TRBD2 | TRBV28 | CASSSPSLAGSYEQYF | TGTGCCAGCAGTTCGCCCTCACTAGCGGGGTCCTACGAGCAGTACTTC
TRBJ1-1 | many | NA | TRBV18 | CASSPLGRYEAFF | TGTGCCAGCTCACCACTCGGCCGCTATGAAGCTTTCTTT
TRBJ1-2 | many | TRBD1 | TRBV12-3/TRBV12-4 | CASTGQGIYGYTF | TGTGCCAGCACTGGACAGGGAATCTATGGCTACACCTTC
TRBJ2-7 | NA | TRBD2 | TRBV3-1 | CASSQRVGLAESLGQYF | TGTGCCAGCAGCCAGAGAGTGGGACTAGCAGAGAGCTTGGGGCAGTACTTC
TRBJ2-1 | many | NA | TRBV2 | CASYRTGYNEQFF | TGTGCCAGCTATAGGACGGGTTACAATGAGCAGTTCTTC
TRBJ2-6 | NA | NA | TRBV20-1 | CSAVSESGANVLTF | TGCAGTGCCGTCTCCGAGAGCGGGGCCAACGTCCTGACTTTC
TRBJ2-5 | many | NA | TRBV20-1 | CSARPLAELQETQYF | TGCAGTGCTAGACCATTGGCGGAACTACAAGAGACCCAGTACTTC
TRBJ2-5 | few | TRBD2 | TRBV6-6 | CASSYSILGLAGETQYF | TGTGCCAGCAGTTACTCAATCCTCGGGCTAGCGGGAGAGACCCAGTACTTC
TRBJ2-5 | many | NA | TRBV7-3 | CASSPGSIQETQYF | TGTGCCAGCAGCCCAGGTTCAATACAAGAGACCCAGTACTTC